This T cell receptor (beta chain) was captured by sequencing in a study of blood T cells in healthy people across ages. This clonotype was seen ten or more times. A sample-barcoded 5' primer and a J-beta primer mix were used in a second PCR of about 6 to 11 cycles. TCRdb recomputed calls from the 5' RACE reads with MiXCR, one row per CDR3 protein. The sample lists roughly 700,000 distinct CDR3 sequences; less than 40% were seen once. The CDR3 runs to 14 residues. CDR1 and CDR2 (germline): SNHLY, FYNNEI. Trimming pared 6 bases from V and 5 bases from J, leaving 16 bases between. Sequencing used blood. The V and J genes are TRBV2 and TRBJ2-5; D could derive from TRBD1 or TRBD2 (5 bases each). The TCR comes from a woman older than 75 in good health. CDR3 amino acids: CASRSLWDRETQYF. The CDR3 nucleotides read TGTGCCAGCAGGTCCCTTTGGGACCGGGAGACCCAGTACTTC. The full variable domain, its missing parts supplied by reference TRBV2 and TRBJ2-5, is EPEVTQTPSHQVTQMGQEVILRCVPISNHLYFYWYRQILGQKVEFLVSFYNNEISEKSEIFDDQFSVERPDGSNFTLKIRSTKLEDSAMYFCASRSLWDRETQYFGPGTRLLVL.